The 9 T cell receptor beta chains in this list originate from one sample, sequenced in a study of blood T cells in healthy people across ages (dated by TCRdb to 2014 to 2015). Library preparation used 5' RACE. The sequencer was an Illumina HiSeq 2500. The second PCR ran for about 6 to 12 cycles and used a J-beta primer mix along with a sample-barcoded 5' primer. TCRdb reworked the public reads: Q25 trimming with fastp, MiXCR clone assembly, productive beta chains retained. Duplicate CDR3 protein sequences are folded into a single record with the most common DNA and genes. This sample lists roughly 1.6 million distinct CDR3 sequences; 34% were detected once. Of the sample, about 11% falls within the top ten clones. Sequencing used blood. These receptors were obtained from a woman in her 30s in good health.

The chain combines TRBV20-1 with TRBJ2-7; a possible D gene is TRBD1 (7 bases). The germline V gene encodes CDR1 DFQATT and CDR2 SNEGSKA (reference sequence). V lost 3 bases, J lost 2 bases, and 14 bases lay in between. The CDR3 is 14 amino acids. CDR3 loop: CSARAGGQTYEQYF. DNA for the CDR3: TGCAGTGCTAGGGCCGGGGGACAGACCTACGAGCAGTACTTC.

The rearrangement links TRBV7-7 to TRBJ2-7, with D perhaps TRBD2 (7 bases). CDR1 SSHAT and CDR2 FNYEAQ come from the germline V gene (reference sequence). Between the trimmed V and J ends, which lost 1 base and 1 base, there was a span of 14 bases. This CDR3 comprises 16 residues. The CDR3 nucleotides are TGTGCCAGCAGCTTAGAGGGGGGGCCTACTTCCTACGAGCAGTACTTC. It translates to CASSLEGGPTSYEQYF.

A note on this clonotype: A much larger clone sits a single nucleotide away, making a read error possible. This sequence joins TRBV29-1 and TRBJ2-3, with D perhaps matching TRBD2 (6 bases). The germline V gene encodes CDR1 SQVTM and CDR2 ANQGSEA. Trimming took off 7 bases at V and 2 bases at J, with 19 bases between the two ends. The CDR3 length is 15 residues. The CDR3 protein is CSESGTPPDTDTQYF. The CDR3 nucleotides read TGCAGCGAGTCCGGGACTCCTCCTGACACAGATACGCAGTATTTT.

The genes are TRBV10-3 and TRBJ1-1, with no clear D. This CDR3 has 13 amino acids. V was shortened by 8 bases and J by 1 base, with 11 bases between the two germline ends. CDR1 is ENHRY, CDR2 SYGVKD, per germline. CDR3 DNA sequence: TGTGCCATCGTCCGCGAAGGGAACACTGAAGCTTTCTTT. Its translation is CAIVREGNTEAFF.

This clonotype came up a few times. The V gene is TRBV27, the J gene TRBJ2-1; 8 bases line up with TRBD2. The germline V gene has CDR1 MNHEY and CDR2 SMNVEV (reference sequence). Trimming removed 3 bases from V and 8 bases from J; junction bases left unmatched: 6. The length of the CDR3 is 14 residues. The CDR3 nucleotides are TGTGCCAGCAGTTTCGGGACTAGTTTCGATGAGCAGTTCTTC. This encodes CASSFGTSFDEQFF.

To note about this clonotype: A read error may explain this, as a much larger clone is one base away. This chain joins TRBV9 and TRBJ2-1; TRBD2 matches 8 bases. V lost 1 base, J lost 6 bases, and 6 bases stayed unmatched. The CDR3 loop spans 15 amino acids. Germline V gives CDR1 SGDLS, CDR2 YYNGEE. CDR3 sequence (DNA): TGTGCCAGCAGCGTAAGCGGGAGACCCCTCAATGAGCAGTTCTTC. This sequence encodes CASSVSGRPLNEQFF.

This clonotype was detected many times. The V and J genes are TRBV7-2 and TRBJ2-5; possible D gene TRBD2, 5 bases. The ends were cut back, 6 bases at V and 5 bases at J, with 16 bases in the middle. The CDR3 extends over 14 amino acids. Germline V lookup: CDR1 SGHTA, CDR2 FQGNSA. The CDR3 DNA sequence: TGTGCCAGCAGTCCCTCTACTAGGTGGGAGACCCAGTACTTC. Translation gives CASSPSTRWETQYF.

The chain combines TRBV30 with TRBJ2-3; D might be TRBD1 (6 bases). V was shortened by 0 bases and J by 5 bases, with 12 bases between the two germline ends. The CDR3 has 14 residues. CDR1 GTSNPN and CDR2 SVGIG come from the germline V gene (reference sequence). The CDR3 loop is CAWSVGHALDTQYF. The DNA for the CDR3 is TGTGCCTGGAGTGTGGGACATGCTCTAGATACGCAGTATTTT.

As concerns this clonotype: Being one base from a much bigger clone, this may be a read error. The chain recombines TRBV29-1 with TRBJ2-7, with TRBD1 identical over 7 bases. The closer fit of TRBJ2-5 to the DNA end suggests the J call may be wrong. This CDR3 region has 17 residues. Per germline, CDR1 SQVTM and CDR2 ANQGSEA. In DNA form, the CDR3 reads TGCAGCGTCGCCTTTACCGGGACAGAGTACCTCCAAAAGACCCAGTACTTC. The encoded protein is CSVAFTGTEYLQKTQYF.